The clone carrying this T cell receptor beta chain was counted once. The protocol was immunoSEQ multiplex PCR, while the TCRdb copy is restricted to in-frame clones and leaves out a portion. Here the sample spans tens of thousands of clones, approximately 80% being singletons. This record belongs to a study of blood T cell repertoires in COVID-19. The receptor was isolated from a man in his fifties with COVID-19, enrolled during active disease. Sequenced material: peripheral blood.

CDR3 nucleotide sequence: TGTGCCAGCAGAATTTTCAGGGATTATGTCGAGCAGTACTTC. It translates to CASRIFRDYVEQYF. The chain carries TRBV2 and TRBJ2-7; D perhaps matches TRBD1 (5 bases). Trimming removed 6 bases from V and 6 bases from J, with 18 bases in between. This CDR3 comprises 14 residues. Germline-derived CDR1 and CDR2 are SNHLY and FYNNEI.